Each of the 30 T cell receptor beta chains below was sequenced from the same sample in a study of blood T cell repertoires in COVID-19. Clones were sequenced by immunoSEQ multiplex PCR, and TCRdb holds only the in-frame ones, with some missing. The profile shows hundreds of thousands of clones, 85% of them singletons. Sequencing was carried out using peripheral blood. These receptors were taken from a human donor in a cohort sampled during active COVID-19.

The rearrangement joins TRBV10-2 to TRBJ1-5; unclear D gene. Germline-derived CDR1 and CDR2 are WSHSY and SAAADI. The CDR3 extends over 15 amino acids. Trimming cost V 0 bases and J 10 bases, with 16 bases left between them. Here the CDR3 DNA reads TGCGCCAGCAGTGAGTCGAGGGAGGGAGATGGTCCCCAGCATTTT. It specifies CASSESREGDGPQHF.

J is TRBJ2-6 and V is TRBV19; the D gene is possibly TRBD1 (5 bases). The CDR3 totals 14 residues. The germline V gene encodes CDR1 LNHDA and CDR2 SQIVND (reference sequence). V dropped 3 bases and J dropped 2 bases, with 5 bases sitting between them. As DNA, the CDR3 is TGTGCCAGTAGTATCAGGGCTGGGGCCAACGTCCTGACTTTC. The encoded protein is CASSIRAGANVLTF.

The V call is TRBV9, the J call TRBJ1-5, with TRBD1 matching 10 bases. V lost 3 bases and J lost 5; bases outside the gene matches: 5. CDR1 is SGDLS and CDR2 is YYNGEE in the germline V gene. The CDR3 contains 15 residues. The CDR3 loop is CASSGGQGGYQPQHF. The CDR3 DNA sequence: TGTGCCAGCAGCGGAGGACAGGGGGGCTATCAGCCCCAGCATTTT.

This chain links TRBV24-1 with TRBJ1-5; 8 nucleotides match TRBD1. CDR3 length: 16 residues. After removal of 4 bases from V and 4 bases from J, the junction contained 8 bases not matched to a gene. Germline-derived CDR1 and CDR2 are KGHDR and SFDVKD. Here the CDR3 DNA reads TGTGCCACCAGTGACCCGACAGGGGAAGGTAATCAGCCCCAGCATTTT. Translated, it gives CATSDPTGEGNQPQHF.

V gene TRBV5-1 combines with J gene TRBJ2-7, with D possibly TRBD1 on 6 matching bases. From germline, CDR1 is SGHRS and CDR2 YFSETQ. V lost 0 bases and J lost 0, with 13 bases in between. The CDR3 has 16 residues. The CDR3 DNA is TGCGCCAGCAGCTTGGCCGGGACAAGGAGCTCCTACGAGCAGTACTTC. It specifies CASSLAGTRSSYEQYF.

The gene calls are TRBV15 and TRBJ2-5, with a possible D match to TRBD1 (6 bases). V dropped 3 bases and J dropped 3 bases, with 14 bases sitting between them. CDR3 length: 15 amino acids. Per germline, CDR1 LNHNV and CDR2 YYDKDF (reference sequence). CDR3 in amino acids: CATSSPGTTKETQYF. The CDR3, as DNA: TGTGCCACCAGCAGCCCCGGGACAACCAAAGAGACCCAGTACTTC.

This clone came up a few times. The V gene is TRBV20-1, the J gene TRBJ2-2; 11 bases map to TRBD2. After removal of 3 bases from V and 7 bases from J, the junction contained 7 bases not matched to a gene. Germline values: CDR1 DFQATT, CDR2 SNEGSKA (reference sequence). This CDR3 has 15 residues. The CDR3 DNA is TGCAGTGCTAGTATTAGCGGGAGGGATGACGGGGAGCTGTTTTTT. Translation gives CSASISGRDDGELFF.

The count of this clone is one. DNA for the CDR3: TGTGCCAGTACCGGACCTGGGGGGAGCTACAATGAGCAGTTCTTC. It codes for CASTGPGGSYNEQFF. V and J are TRBV19 and TRBJ2-1; D might be TRBD2 (6 bases). Germline-derived CDR1 and CDR2 are LNHDA and SQIVND (reference sequence). CDR3 size: 15 residues. V gave up 7 bases and J gave up 3 bases, with 16 bases separating them.

V and J are TRBV6-5 and TRBJ2-7; D is possibly TRBD2 (6 bases). CDR1 and CDR2 (germline): MNHEY, SVGAGI. V gave up 6 bases and J gave up 4 bases, with 16 bases separating them. The CDR3 is made up of 14 amino acids. This CDR3 is CASRRGPDGYEQYF. CDR3 nucleotides: TGTGCCAGCAGGCGGGGCCCGGACGGGTACGAGCAGTACTTC.

The V and J genes are TRBV5-6 and TRBJ1-2, with a weak D call TRBD1 (5 bases). The CDR3 is 13 residues long. V lost 4 bases and J lost 6, with 13 bases in between. The germline V gene encodes CDR1 SGHDT and CDR2 YYEEEE. CDR3 in DNA: TGTGCCAGCAGCCTCAGGGTATGGCATGGCTACACCTTC. It yields the protein CASSLRVWHGYTF.

In DNA form, the CDR3 reads TGTGCCAGCAGCCCCTCAGAATACGAGCAGTACTTC. Translating gives CASSPSEYEQYF. This rearrangement joins TRBV7-2 to TRBJ2-7, with no clear D. In germline, CDR1 is SGHTA, CDR2 FQGNSA. The CDR3 totals 12 residues. The ends were cut back, 5 bases at V and 4 bases at J, with 9 bases in the middle.

This chain links TRBV3-1 (or the pseudogene TRBV3-2) with TRBJ2-1; 14 nucleotides line up with TRBD2. Germline CDR1 and CDR2: LGHDT and YNNKEL (reference sequence). This CDR3 comprises 20 residues. V was clipped by 3 bases and J by 3 bases; unmatched bases: 13. CDR3 DNA: TGTGCCAGCAGCCAGTTAGGACTAGCGGGAGGTGGATCCGTCTACAATGAGCAGTTCTTC. This gives the protein CASSQLGLAGGGSVYNEQFF.

The rearrangement joins TRBV5-5 to TRBJ2-7, with unresolved D. CDR3 length: 14 amino acids. V lost 2 bases and J lost 0, with 9 bases in between. CDR1 SGHKS and CDR2 YYEKEE come from the germline V gene (reference sequence). CDR3 region: CASSLELNSYEQYF. CDR3 DNA: TGTGCCAGCAGCTTAGAACTAAACTCCTACGAGCAGTACTTC. Complete variable domain (other parts from reference TRBV5-5 and TRBJ2-7): DAGVTQSPTHLIKTRGQQVTLRCSPISGHKSVSWYQQVLGQGPQFIFQYYEKEERGRGNFPDRFSARQFPNYSSELNVNALLLGDSALYLCASSLELNSYEQYFGPGTRLTVT.

The chain uses TRBV9 and TRBJ2-1; a possible D gene is TRBD2 (6 bases). V gave up 4 bases and J gave up 5 bases, with 16 bases separating them. Germline-derived CDR1 and CDR2 are SGDLS and YYNGEE. The CDR3 spans 15 residues. The CDR3 loop is CASSPRRESNNEQFF. In DNA, the CDR3 is TGTGCCAGCAGCCCCCGGAGGGAGTCTAACAATGAGCAGTTCTTC. Looking up the rest from reference TRBV9 and TRBJ2-1 gives the full variable domain: DSGVTQTPKHLITATGQRVTLRCSPRSGDLSVYWYQQSLDQGLQFLIQYYNGEERAKGNILERFSAQQFPDLHSELNLSSLELGDSALYFCASSPRRESNNEQFFGPGTRLTVL.

As concerns this clone: Distinct nucleotide sequences in the sample also encode this CDR3. The chain carries TRBV28 and TRBJ2-7; TRBD1 is a possible D gene (6 bases). CDR3 length: 12 amino acids. With 2 bases removed from V and 4 bases from J, the gap between germline ends came to 6 bases. The V gene's germline CDR1 is MDHEN and CDR2 SYDVKM. CDR3 region: CASSLRGYEQYF. CDR3 nucleotides: TGTGCCAGCAGTTTAAGGGGGTACGAGCAGTACTTC. Looking up the rest from reference TRBV28 and TRBJ2-7 gives the full variable domain: DVKVTQSSRYLVKRTGEKVFLECVQDMDHENMFWYRQDPGLGLRLIYFSYDVKMKEKGDIPEGYSVSREKKERFSLILESASTNQTSMYLCASSLRGYEQYFGPGTRLTVT.

This sequence joins TRBV28 and TRBJ2-1; 8 bases are a match to TRBD1. The CDR3 is 14 amino acids. J lost 7 bases, V lost 3 bases, and 5 bases had no gene match. Germline V gene data show CDR1 as MDHEN and CDR2 as SYDVKM. The CDR3 protein is CASSFDRGYNEQFF. The CDR3 nucleotides are TGTGCCAGCAGTTTTGACAGGGGTTATAATGAGCAGTTCTTC. The variable domain in full, completed from reference TRBV28 and TRBJ2-1, reads DVKVTQSSRYLVKRTGEKVFLECVQDMDHENMFWYRQDPGLGLRLIYFSYDVKMKEKGDIPEGYSVSREKKERFSLILESASTNQTSMYLCASSFDRGYNEQFFGPGTRLTVL.

The genes are TRBV10-3 and TRBJ2-2; D gene uncertain. Deletions cut 2 bases from V and 0 bases from J, with 7 bases between. This CDR3 is 15 amino acids long. Germline CDR1 ENHRY, CDR2 SYGVKD. CDR3 sequence: CAISEGQPNTGELFF. The CDR3 region has the DNA TGTGCCATCAGTGAGGGCCAACCGAACACCGGGGAGCTGTTTTTT.

The chain is built from TRBV19 and TRBJ1-3; no definite D call. The length of the CDR3 is 13 residues. The germline V gene has CDR1 LNHDA and CDR2 SQIVND (reference sequence). V shed 6 bases and J shed 0 bases, with 6 bases lying between them. The CDR3 protein is CASRIYSGNTIYF. The CDR3 nucleotides read TGTGCCAGTAGGATCTACTCTGGAAACACCATATATTTT.

The rearrangement uses TRBV7-2 and TRBJ2-7; possible D gene TRBD1, 7 bases. V dropped 3 bases and J dropped 2 bases, with 11 bases sitting between them. Germline-derived CDR1 and CDR2 are SGHTA and FQGNSA. The CDR3 extends over 14 amino acids. The CDR3 region is CASSFGRGAYEQYF. CDR3 in DNA: TGTGCCAGCAGCTTCGGCAGGGGGGCCTACGAGCAGTACTTC.

The chain has TRBV28 and TRBJ1-2, with D perhaps TRBD1 (5 bases). Trimming removed 4 bases from V and 5 bases from J, with 17 bases in between. Germline CDR1 reads MDHEN; CDR2 reads SYDVKM. The CDR3 sequence is 15 residues long. The CDR3 protein is CASSSPQASPYGYTF. CDR3 coding DNA: TGTGCCAGCAGTTCCCCACAGGCTTCCCCGTATGGCTACACCTTC.

This clone was detected a few times. Other DNA sequences from this sample encode an identical CDR3 as well. The V and J genes are TRBV7-9 and TRBJ1-6, with 11 nucleotides matching TRBD1. Looked up from germline, CDR1 is SEHNR and CDR2 is FQNEAQ (reference sequence). The CDR3 covers 14 residues. V trimming: 5 bases; J trimming: 10 bases; junction bases outside the gene matches: 4. The CDR3 is CASSTDRGLSPLHF. The CDR3 DNA reads as TGTGCCAGCAGCACGGACAGGGGGCTATCACCCCTCCACTTT.

This chain connects TRBV15 to TRBJ1-5; D remains ambiguous. Deletions cut 1 base from V and 0 bases from J, with 7 bases between. The CDR3 runs to 15 residues. Germline loops: CDR1 LNHNV, CDR2 YYDKDF (reference sequence). CDR3 protein: CATSRGADSNQPQHF. The DNA of the CDR3 is TGTGCCACCAGCAGAGGGGCCGATAGCAATCAGCCCCAGCATTTT.

The CDR3 DNA sequence: TGTGCCACCCGTGGGGCGGATACGCAGTATTTT. Translating gives CATRGADTQYF. The V and J genes are TRBV19 and TRBJ2-3; TRBD1 might be the D (5 bases). The CDR3 runs to 11 residues. Looked up from germline, CDR1 is LNHDA and CDR2 is SQIVND (reference sequence). V lost 10 bases and J 6 bases, leaving 11 bases between the germline ends.

This clone came up once. The V call is TRBV30, the J call TRBJ1-3; tentatively, D is TRBD1 (5 bases). The ends were cut back, 4 bases at V and 2 bases at J, with 6 bases in the middle. The CDR3 totals 12 residues. Germline values: CDR1 GTSNPN, CDR2 SVGIG (reference sequence). Here the CDR3 DNA reads TGTGCCTGGACAGGGACTGGAAACACCATATATTTT. Protein product: CAWTGTGNTIYF. Supplemented by reference TRBV30 and TRBJ1-3, the full variable domain reads SQTIHQWPATLVQPVGSPLSLECTVEGTSNPNLYWYRQAAGRGLQLLFYSVGIGQISSEVPQNLSASRPQDRQFILSSKKLLLSDSGFYLCAWTGTGNTIYFGEGSWLTVV.

The chain uses TRBV15 and TRBJ2-2; TRBD2 matches 8 bases. Germline V gene sequence: CDR1 LNHNV, CDR2 YYDKDF (reference sequence). The CDR3 runs 17 residues. Trimming removed 0 bases from V and 5 bases from J; junction bases left unmatched: 8. The CDR3 DNA follows: TGTGCCACCAGCAGAGACCGAGCGGGAGTTAGTACCGGGGAGCTGTTTTTT. It specifies CATSRDRAGVSTGELFF. Supplemented by reference TRBV15 and TRBJ2-2, the full variable domain reads DAMVIQNPRYQVTQFGKPVTLSCSQTLNHNVMYWYQQKSSQAPKLLFHYYDKDFNNEADTPDNFQSRRPNTSFCFLDIRSPGLGDTAMYLCATSRDRAGVSTGELFFGEGSRLTVL.

This clone showed up just a few times. J is TRBJ2-5 and V is TRBV4-3, with a possible D match to TRBD1 (6 bases). V gave up 0 bases and J gave up 5 bases, with 16 bases separating them. Per germline, CDR1 LGHNA and CDR2 YSLEER. The CDR3 consists of 16 residues. The CDR3 sequence: CASSQDKSTGQETQYF. The DNA for the CDR3 is TGCGCCAGCAGCCAAGATAAATCGACAGGTCAGGAGACCCAGTACTTC.

The genes are TRBV19 and TRBJ1-1; 7 positions match TRBD1. V shed 7 bases, J shed 2 bases, and the junction held 13 bases outside the gene matches. Germline V gives CDR1 LNHDA, CDR2 SQIVND (reference sequence). The CDR3 extends over 16 amino acids. The CDR3 DNA is TGTGCCAGTACCCTAGCCCCAGGGGGAAGAAACACTGAAGCTTTCTTT. It translates to CASTLAPGGRNTEAFF.

Only a few counts were recorded for this clone. In nucleotides, the CDR3 is TGTGCCAGCAGTTACTCGACCGGACGGACAAATTCACCCCTCCACTTT. It yields the protein CASSYSTGRTNSPLHF. The rearrangement joins TRBV6-5 to TRBJ1-6, with a tentative D call TRBD1 (5 bases). Germline CDR1 reads MNHEY; CDR2 reads SVGAGI. The CDR3 runs 16 residues. Trimming pared 0 bases from V and 7 bases from J, leaving 13 bases between.

This chain links TRBV11-2 with TRBJ2-7, with D possibly matching TRBD2 (6 bases). The V end was cut by 11 bases, the J end by 3 bases, with 11 bases between. Germline V gene lookup returns CDR1 SGHAT and CDR2 FQNNGV. This CDR3 spans 11 amino acids. The CDR3 nucleotides are TGTGCCGGCGGGGCTATCTACGAGCAGTACTTC. Its protein is CAGGAIYEQYF. Combining the CDR3 with reference TRBV11-2 and TRBJ2-7 gives the whole variable domain EAGVAQSPRYKIIEKRQSVAFWCNPISGHATLYWYQQILGQGPKLLIQFQNNGVVDDSQLPKDRFSAERLKGVDSTLKIQPAKLEDSAVYLCAGGAIYEQYFGPGTRLTVT.

The CDR3: CASTSGGTDTQYF. CDR3 nucleotide sequence: TGTGCCAGCACCAGCGGGGGCACAGATACGCAGTATTTT. The rearrangement links TRBV6-5 to TRBJ2-3; 7 bases are shared with TRBD2. Germline lookup yields CDR1 MNHEY and CDR2 SVGAGI. The CDR3 runs to 13 residues. J gave up 1 base and V 7 bases, and 2 bases lay outside the gene matches.